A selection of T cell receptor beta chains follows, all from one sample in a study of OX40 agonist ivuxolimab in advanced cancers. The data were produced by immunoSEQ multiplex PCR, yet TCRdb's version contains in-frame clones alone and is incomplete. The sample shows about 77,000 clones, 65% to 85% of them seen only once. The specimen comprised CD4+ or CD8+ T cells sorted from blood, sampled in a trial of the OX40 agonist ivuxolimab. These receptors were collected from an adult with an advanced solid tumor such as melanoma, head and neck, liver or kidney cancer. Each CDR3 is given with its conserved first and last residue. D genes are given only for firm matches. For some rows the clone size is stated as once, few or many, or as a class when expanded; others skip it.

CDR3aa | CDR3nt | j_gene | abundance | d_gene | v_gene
CASSLGGSTNEKLFF | TGTGCCAGCAGCCTCGGGGGTTCAACTAATGAAAAACTGTTTTTT | TRBJ1-4 | - | - | TRBV11-3
CAIRWGTDYNSPLHF | TGTGCCATCAGGTGGGGGACAGACTATAATTCACCCCTCCACTTT | TRBJ1-6 | - | TRBD1 | TRBV10-3
CASSPRGSGNTIYF | TGTGCCAGCAGCCCGAGGGGCTCTGGAAACACCATATATTTT | TRBJ1-3 | few | - | TRBV7-8
CASSPSAGLATDTQYF | TGTGCCAGCAGCCCATCAGCGGGACTTGCCACAGATACGCAGTATTTT | TRBJ2-3 | few | TRBD2 | TRBV7-2
CASSVVGGQEYNEQFF | TGTGCCAGCAGCGTAGTCGGGGGCCAGGAATACAATGAGCAGTTCTTC | TRBJ2-1 | - | - | TRBV9
CASSQGTGGYPSSDTQYF | TGCGCCAGCAGTCAGGGGACAGGGGGCTACCCAAGCTCCGATACGCAGTATTTT | TRBJ2-3 | - | TRBD1 | TRBV5-1
CASSLRDFDTRGYEQFF | TGTGCCAGCAGCTTAAGGGACTTCGACACCCGTGGGTATGAGCAGTTCTTC | TRBJ2-1 | - | - | TRBV7-3
CASSLRQGIIDEQFF | TGCGCCAGCAGCCTTCGACAGGGGATTATAGATGAGCAGTTCTTC | TRBJ2-1 | - | TRBD1 | TRBV4-1
CASSQLNRKNTDTQYF | TGTGCCAGCAGCCAGCTCAACCGGAAGAACACAGATACGCAGTATTTT | TRBJ2-3 | few | - | TRBV7-8
CAISASGSTDTQYF | TGTGCCATCAGCGCTAGCGGGAGCACAGATACGCAGTATTTT | TRBJ2-3 | - | TRBD2 | TRBV10-3
CAWSVLGRNQPQHF | TGTGCCTGGAGTGTCCTGGGCAGGAATCAGCCCCAGCATTTT | TRBJ1-5 | - | - | TRBV30
CASSSGTGVTYGYTF | TGCGCCAGCAGTTCCGGGACAGGGGTGACCTATGGCTACACCTTC | TRBJ1-2 | - | TRBD1 | TRBV10-2
CASRQTGGNGYTF | TGTGCCAGCAGACAAACAGGGGGCAATGGCTACACCTTC | TRBJ1-2 | - | TRBD1 | TRBV6-1
CASSYSRVGDTEAFF | TGTGCCAGCAGTTACTCCCGGGTGGGGGACACTGAAGCTTTCTTT | TRBJ1-1 | once | - | TRBV6-5
CASSLDASSYEQYF | TGTGCCAGCAGCTTAGACGCATCCTCCTACGAGCAGTACTTC | TRBJ2-7 | - | - | TRBV7-9